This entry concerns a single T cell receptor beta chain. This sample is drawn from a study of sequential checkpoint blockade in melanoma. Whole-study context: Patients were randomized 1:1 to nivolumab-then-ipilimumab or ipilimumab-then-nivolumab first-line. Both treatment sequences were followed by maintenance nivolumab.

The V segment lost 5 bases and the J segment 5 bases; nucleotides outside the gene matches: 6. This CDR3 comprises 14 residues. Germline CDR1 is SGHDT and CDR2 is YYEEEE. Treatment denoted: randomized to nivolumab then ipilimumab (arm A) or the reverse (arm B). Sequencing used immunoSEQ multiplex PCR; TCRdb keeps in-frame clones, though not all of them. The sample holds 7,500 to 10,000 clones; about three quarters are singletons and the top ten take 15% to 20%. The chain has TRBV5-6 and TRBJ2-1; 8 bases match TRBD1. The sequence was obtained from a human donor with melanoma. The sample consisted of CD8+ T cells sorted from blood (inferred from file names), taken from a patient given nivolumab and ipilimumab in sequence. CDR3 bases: TGTGCCAGCAGGCCATGGACAGGGCACAATGAGCAGTTCTTC. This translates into CASRPWTGHNEQFF.